This T cell receptor (beta chain) was identified during a study of T-cell reconstitution after alpha-beta-depleted transplantation in children. Overall study results and limits: Several hundred expanded graft clones reportedly gave rise to the alpha-beta T cells present about two months after transplant.

Library preparation (for TCRbeta) was performed with unique molecular identifiers. TCRdb recomputed calls from the PCR reads with MiXCR, one row per CDR3 protein. The sample has about 1,000,000 distinct CDR3 sequences, about 29% seen once. The CDR3 extends over 14 amino acids. Germline V CDR1 and CDR2: SGHRS, YFSETQ. Trimming left V 3 bases short and J 4 bases short, with 13 bases between. Worth noting for this clonotype: The antigen is not known.

This TCR was sampled from a boy under three years old who had a stem cell transplant for SCID, so the T cells may come from the graft donor. Sequenced here: PBMCs, mostly from graft donor cells, sampled 360 days after TCRalphabeta/CD19-depleted stem cell transplant. This chain uses TRBV5-1 with TRBJ2-5, with TRBD2 as a possible D gene (5 bases). The CDR3 DNA is TGCGCCAGCAGCTCGGACTCGGAGGTAGAGACCCAGTACTTC. It translates to CASSSDSEVETQYF.